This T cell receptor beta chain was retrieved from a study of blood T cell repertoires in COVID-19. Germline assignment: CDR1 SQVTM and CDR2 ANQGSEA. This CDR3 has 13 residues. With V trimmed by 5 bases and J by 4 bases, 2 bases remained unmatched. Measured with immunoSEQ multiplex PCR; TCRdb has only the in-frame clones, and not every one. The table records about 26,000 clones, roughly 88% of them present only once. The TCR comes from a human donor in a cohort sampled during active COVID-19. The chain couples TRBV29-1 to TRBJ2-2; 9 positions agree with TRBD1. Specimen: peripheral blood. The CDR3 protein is CSVRTGVTGELFF. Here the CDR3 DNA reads TGCAGCGTTCGGACAGGGGTCACCGGGGAGCTGTTTTTT.